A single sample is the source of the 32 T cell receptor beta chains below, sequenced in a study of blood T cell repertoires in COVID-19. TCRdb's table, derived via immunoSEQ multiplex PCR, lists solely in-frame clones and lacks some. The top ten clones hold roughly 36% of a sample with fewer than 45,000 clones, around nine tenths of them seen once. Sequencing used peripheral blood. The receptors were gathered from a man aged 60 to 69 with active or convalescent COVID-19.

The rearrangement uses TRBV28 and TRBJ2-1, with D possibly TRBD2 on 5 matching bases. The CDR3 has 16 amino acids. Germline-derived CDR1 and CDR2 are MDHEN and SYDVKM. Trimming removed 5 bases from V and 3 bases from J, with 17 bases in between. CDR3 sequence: CASSLDFSVNYNEQFF. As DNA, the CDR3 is TGTGCCAGCAGTCTGGACTTCTCCGTAAACTACAATGAGCAGTTCTTC.

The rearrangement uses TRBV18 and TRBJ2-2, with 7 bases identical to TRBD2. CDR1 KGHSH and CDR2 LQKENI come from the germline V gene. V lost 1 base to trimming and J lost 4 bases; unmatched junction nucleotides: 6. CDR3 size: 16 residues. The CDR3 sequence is CASSPLSGEGTGELFF. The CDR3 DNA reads TGTGCCAGCTCACCACTGAGCGGGGAAGGCACCGGGGAGCTGTTTTTT. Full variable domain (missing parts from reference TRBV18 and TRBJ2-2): NAGVMQNPRHLVRRRGQEARLRCSPMKGHSHVYWYRQLPEEGLKFMVYLQKENIIDESGMPKERFSAEFPKEGPSILRIQQVVRGDSAAYFCASSPLSGEGTGELFFGEGSRLTVL.

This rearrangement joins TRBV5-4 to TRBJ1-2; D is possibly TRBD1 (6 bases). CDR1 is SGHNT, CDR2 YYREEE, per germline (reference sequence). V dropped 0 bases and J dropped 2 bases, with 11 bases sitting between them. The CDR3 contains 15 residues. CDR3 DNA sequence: TGTGCCAGCAGCTTGGACGCGGGGGCGAACTATGGCTACACCTTC. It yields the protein CASSLDAGANYGYTF.

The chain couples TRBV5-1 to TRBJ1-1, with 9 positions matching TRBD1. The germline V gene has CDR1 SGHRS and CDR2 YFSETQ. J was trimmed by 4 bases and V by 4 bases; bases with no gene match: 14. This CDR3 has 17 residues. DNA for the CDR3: TGCGCCAGCAGCCTACCGGGACAGGGTCGCCTGGGCACTGAAGCTTTCTTT. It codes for CASSLPGQGRLGTEAFF.

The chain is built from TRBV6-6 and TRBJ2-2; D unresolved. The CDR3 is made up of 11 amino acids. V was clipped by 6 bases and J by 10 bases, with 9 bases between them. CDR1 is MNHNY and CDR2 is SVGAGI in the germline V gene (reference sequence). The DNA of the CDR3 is TGTGCCAGCAGGCAACGAGAGGAGCTGTTTTTT. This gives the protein CASRQREELFF.

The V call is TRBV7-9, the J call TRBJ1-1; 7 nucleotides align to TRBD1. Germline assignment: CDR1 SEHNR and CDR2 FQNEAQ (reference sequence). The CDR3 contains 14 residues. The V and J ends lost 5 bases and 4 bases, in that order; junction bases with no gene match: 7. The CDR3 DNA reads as TGTGCCAGCAGCCCAACAGGGGTGGCCACTGAAGCTTTCTTT. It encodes CASSPTGVATEAFF.

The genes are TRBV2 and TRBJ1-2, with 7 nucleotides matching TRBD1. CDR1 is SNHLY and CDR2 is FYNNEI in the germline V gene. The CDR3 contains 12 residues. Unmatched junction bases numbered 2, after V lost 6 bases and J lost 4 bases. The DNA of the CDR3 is TGTGCCAGCAGAGACAGGGCCTATGGCTACACCTTC. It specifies CASRDRAYGYTF.

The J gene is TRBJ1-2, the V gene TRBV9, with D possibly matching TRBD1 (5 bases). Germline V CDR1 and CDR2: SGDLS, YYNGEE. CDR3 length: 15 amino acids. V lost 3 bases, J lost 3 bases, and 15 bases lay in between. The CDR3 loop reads CASSGARVDHYGYTF. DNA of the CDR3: TGTGCCAGCAGCGGCGCCAGGGTAGATCACTATGGCTACACCTTC.

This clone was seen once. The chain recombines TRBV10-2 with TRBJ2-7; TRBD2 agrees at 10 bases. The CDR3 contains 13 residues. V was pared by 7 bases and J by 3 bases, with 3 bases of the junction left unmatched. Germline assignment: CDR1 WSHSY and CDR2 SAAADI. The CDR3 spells CASNKREGYEQYF. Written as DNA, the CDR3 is TGCGCCAGCAATAAGCGGGAGGGCTACGAGCAGTACTTC.

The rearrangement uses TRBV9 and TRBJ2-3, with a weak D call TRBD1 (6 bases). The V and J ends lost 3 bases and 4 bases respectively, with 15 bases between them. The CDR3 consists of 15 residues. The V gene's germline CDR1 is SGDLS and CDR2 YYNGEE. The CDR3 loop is CASSALQGGSDTQYF. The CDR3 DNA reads TGTGCCAGCAGCGCCCTACAGGGTGGCTCAGATACGCAGTATTTT. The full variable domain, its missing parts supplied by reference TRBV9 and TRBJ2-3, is DSGVTQTPKHLITATGQRVTLRCSPRSGDLSVYWYQQSLDQGLQFLIQYYNGEERAKGNILERFSAQQFPDLHSELNLSSLELGDSALYFCASSALQGGSDTQYFGPGTRLTVL.

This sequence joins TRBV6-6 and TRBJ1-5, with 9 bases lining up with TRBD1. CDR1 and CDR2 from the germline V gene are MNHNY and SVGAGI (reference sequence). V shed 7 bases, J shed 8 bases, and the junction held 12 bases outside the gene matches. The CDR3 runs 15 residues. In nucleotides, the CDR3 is TGTGCCAGCAACCGGGACAGGGTCTCGGGGGAGCCCCAGCATTTT. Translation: CASNRDRVSGEPQHF.

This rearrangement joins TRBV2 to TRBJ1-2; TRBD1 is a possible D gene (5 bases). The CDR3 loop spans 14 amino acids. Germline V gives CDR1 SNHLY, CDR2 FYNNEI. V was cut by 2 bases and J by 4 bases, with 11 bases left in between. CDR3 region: CASSEQGPLYGYTF. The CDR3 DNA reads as TGTGCCAGCAGTGAACAGGGTCCCCTCTATGGCTACACCTTC. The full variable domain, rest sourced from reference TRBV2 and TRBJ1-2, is EPEVTQTPSHQVTQMGQEVILRCVPISNHLYFYWYRQILGQKVEFLVSFYNNEISEKSEIFDDQFSVERPDGSNFTLKIRSTKLEDSAMYFCASSEQGPLYGYTFGSGTRLTVV.

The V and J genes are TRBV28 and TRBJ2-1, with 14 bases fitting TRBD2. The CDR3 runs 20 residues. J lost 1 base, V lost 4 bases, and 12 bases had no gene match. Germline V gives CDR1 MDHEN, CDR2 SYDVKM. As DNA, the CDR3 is TGTGCCAGCAGTTCCCACGCTGGGACTAGCGGGAGCGGGTCCTACAATGAGCAGTTCTTC. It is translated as CASSSHAGTSGSGSYNEQFF.

CDR3 nucleotide sequence: TGCAGTGCTAGTGCTAGCGGGGCGGGGAGAGCCAAAAACATTCAGTACTTC. Its translation is CSASASGAGRAKNIQYF. The chain recombines TRBV20-1 with TRBJ2-4; 9 nucleotides agree with TRBD2. The V gene's germline CDR1 is DFQATT and CDR2 SNEGSKA (reference sequence). CDR3 length: 17 amino acids. J gave up 0 bases and V 3 bases, and 9 bases lay outside the gene matches.

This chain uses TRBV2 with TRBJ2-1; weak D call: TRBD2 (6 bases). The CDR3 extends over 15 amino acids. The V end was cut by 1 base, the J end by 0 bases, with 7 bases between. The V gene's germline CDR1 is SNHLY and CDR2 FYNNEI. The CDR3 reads CASSEGRVSYNEQFF. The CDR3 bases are TGTGCCAGCAGTGAAGGGAGGGTCTCCTACAATGAGCAGTTCTTC.

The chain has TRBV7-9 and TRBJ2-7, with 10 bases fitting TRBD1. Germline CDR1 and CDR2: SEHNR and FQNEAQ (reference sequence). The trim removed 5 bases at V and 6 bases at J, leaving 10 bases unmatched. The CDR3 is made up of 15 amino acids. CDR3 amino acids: CASSRPRDRGSEQYF. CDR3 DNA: TGTGCCAGCAGCCGACCTAGGGACAGGGGATCCGAGCAGTACTTC.

The CDR3 DNA reads as TGTGCCAGCAGTGAAATAATGCTAAACACTGAAGCTTTCTTT. Protein sequence: CASSEIMLNTEAFF. The chain has TRBV2 and TRBJ1-1; D not certain. CDR1 and CDR2 (germline): SNHLY, FYNNEI. The CDR3 is 14 amino acids. V was trimmed by 2 bases and J by 2 bases, leaving 9 bases between them.

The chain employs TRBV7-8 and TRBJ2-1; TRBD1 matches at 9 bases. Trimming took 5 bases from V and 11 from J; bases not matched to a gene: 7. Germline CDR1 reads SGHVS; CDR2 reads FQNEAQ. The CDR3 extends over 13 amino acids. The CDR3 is CASSLGTGKKQFF. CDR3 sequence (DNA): TGTGCCAGCAGCCTAGGGACAGGGAAGAAGCAGTTCTTC.

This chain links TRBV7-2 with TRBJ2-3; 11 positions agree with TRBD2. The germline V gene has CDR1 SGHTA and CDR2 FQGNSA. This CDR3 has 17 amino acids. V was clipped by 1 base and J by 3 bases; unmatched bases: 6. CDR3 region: CASSLGSSGRPTDTQYF. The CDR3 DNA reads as TGTGCCAGCAGCTTAGGGTCTAGCGGGAGGCCAACAGATACGCAGTATTTT.

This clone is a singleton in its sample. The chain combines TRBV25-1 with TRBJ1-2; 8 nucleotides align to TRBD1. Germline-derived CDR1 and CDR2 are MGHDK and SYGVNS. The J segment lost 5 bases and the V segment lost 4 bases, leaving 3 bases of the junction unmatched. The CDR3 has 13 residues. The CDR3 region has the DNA TGTGCCAGCAGTGGGACAGGGTGGTATGGCTACACCTTC. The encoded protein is CASSGTGWYGYTF.

CDR3 sequence: CASSARQRRETQYF. CDR3 in DNA: TGTGCCAGCAGCGCTCGACAGAGGCGGGAGACCCAGTACTTC. This chain links TRBV13 with TRBJ2-5; TRBD1 might be the D (5 bases). CDR1 is PRHDT, CDR2 FYEKMQ, per germline (reference sequence). V was shortened by 5 bases and J by 5 bases, with 15 bases between the two germline ends. The CDR3 runs 14 residues. Full variable domain (rest looked up from reference TRBV13 and TRBJ2-5): AAGVIQSPRHLIKEKRETATLKCYPIPRHDTVYWYQQGPGQDPQFLISFYEKMQSDKGSIPDRFSAQQFSDYHSELNMSSLELGDSALYFCASSARQRRETQYFGPGTRLLVL.

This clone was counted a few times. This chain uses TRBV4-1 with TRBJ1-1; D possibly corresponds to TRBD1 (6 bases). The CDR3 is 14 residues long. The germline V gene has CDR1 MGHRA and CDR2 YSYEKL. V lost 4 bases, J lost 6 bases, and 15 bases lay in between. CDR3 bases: TGCGCCAGCAGCCCCAGGGGCTCGGGGCCTGAAGCTTTCTTT. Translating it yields CASSPRGSGPEAFF.

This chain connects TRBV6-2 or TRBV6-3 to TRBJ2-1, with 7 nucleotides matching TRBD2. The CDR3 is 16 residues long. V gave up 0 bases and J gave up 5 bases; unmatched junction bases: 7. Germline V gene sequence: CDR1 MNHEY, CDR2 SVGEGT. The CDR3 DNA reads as TGTGCCAGCAGTTACTCGTTGTGGCTAGCGGACAATGAGCAGTTCTTC. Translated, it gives CASSYSLWLADNEQFF.

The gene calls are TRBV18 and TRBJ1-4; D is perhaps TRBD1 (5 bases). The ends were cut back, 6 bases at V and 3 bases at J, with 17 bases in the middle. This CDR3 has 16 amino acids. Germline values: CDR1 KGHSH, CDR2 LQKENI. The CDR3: CASSTPLRTPNEKLFF. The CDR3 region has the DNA TGTGCCAGCTCGACACCGCTCAGGACACCTAATGAAAAACTGTTTTTT.

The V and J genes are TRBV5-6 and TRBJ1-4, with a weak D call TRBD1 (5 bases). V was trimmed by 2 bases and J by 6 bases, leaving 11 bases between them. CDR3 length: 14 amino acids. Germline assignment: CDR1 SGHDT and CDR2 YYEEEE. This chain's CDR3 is CASSFQGRHEKLFF. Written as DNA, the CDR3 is TGTGCCAGCAGCTTTCAGGGAAGGCATGAAAAACTGTTTTTT.

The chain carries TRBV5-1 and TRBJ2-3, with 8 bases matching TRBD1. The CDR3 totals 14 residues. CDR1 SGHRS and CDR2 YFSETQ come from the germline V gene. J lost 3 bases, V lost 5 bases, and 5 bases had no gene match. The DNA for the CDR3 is TGCGCCAGCAGTTCAGGGGGCATGACAGATACGCAGTATTTT. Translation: CASSSGGMTDTQYF.

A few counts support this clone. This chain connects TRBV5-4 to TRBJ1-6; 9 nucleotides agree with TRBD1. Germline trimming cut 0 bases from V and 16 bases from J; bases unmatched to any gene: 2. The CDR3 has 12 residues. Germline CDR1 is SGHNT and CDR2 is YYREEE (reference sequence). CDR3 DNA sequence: TGTGCCAGCAGCTTGGAAGGGACAGGGCTCCACTTT. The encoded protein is CASSLEGTGLHF.

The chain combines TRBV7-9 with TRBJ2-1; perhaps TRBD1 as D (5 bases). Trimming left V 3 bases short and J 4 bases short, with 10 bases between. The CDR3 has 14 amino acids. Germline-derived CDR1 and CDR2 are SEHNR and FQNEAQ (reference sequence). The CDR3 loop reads CASSFGRQYNEQFF. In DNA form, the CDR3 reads TGTGCCAGCAGCTTCGGAAGACAGTACAATGAGCAGTTCTTC.

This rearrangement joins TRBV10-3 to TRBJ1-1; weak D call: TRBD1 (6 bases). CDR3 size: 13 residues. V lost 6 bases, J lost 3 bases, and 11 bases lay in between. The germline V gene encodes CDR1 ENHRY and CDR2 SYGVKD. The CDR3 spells CAIRWGQDTEAFF. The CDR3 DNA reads TGTGCCATCAGATGGGGGCAGGACACTGAAGCTTTCTTT.

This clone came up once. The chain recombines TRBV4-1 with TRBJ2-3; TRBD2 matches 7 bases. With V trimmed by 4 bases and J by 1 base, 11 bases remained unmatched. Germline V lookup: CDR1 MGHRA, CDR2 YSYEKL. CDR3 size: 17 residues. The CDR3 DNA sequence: TGCGCCAGCAGCCGAGGCGTCGGGAGGTTAGGCACAGATACGCAGTATTTT. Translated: CASSRGVGRLGTDTQYF.

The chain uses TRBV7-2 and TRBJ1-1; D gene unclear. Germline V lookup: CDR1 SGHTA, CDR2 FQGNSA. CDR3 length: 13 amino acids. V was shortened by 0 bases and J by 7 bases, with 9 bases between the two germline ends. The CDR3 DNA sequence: TGTGCCAGCAGCTTAGCGGAGGTACGTGAAGCTTTCTTT. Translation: CASSLAEVREAFF.

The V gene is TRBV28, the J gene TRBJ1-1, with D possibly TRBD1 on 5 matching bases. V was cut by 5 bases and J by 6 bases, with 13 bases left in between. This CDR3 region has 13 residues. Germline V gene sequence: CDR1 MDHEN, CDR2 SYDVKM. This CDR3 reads CASSVRGRSEAFF. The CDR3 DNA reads TGTGCCAGCAGTGTAAGGGGTAGATCTGAAGCTTTCTTT.